Listed below are T cell receptor beta chains from one sample, sequenced in a study of blood T cell repertoires in COVID-19. The assay was immunoSEQ multiplex PCR, and TCRdb's table has in-frame clones only and misses some. The profile covers about 190,000 clones, with roughly 84% appearing a single time and about 6.8% taken by the ten largest. Input material: peripheral blood. The source is a middle-aged woman who had recovered from COVID-19. The CDR3 runs from the conserved cysteine through the conserved F or W. D genes are given only for firm matches. Part of the rows lack a size; the others show once, few, many or a class for expanded clones.

abundance: -
v_gene: TRBV28
len: 15
j_gene: TRBJ1-2
d_gene: -
CDR3aa: CASSLGDSRTYGYTF
CDR3nt: TGTGCCAGCAGTTTGGGTGACAGTAGGACATATGGCTACACCTTC

abundance: -
v_gene: TRBV19
len: 14
j_gene: TRBJ2-7
d_gene: TRBD2
CDR3aa: CASSIAGGSYEQYF
CDR3nt: TGTGCCAGTAGTATCGCGGGAGGGAGCTACGAGCAGTACTTC

abundance: -
v_gene: TRBV12-3/TRBV12-4
len: 13
j_gene: TRBJ1-5
d_gene: TRBD1
CDR3aa: CASSGQARGAQHF
CDR3nt: TGTGCCAGCAGTGGACAGGCCAGAGGGGCCCAGCATTTT

abundance: -
v_gene: TRBV19
len: 14
j_gene: TRBJ1-2
d_gene: TRBD1
CDR3aa: CASSMLGGGYGYTF
CDR3nt: TGTGCCAGTAGTATGCTAGGGGGCGGCTATGGCTACACCTTC

abundance: once
v_gene: TRBV4-1
len: 17
j_gene: TRBJ2-2
d_gene: TRBD1
CDR3aa: CASSQKGTGEATGELFF
CDR3nt: TGCGCCAGCAGCCAAAAAGGGACAGGGGAGGCCACCGGGGAGCTGTTTTTT

abundance: -
v_gene: TRBV7-9
len: 15
j_gene: TRBJ2-2
d_gene: TRBD2
CDR3aa: CASSPSGRGSGELFF
CDR3nt: TGTGCCAGCAGTCCTAGCGGGAGGGGCAGCGGGGAGCTGTTTTTT

abundance: few
v_gene: TRBV5-4
len: 15
j_gene: TRBJ2-2
d_gene: -
CDR3aa: CASSQGGANTGELFF
CDR3nt: TGTGCCAGCAGCCAAGGGGGAGCGAACACCGGGGAGCTGTTTTTT

abundance: -
v_gene: TRBV19
len: 15
j_gene: TRBJ2-7
d_gene: -
CDR3aa: CASSIQGWGGYEQYF
CDR3nt: TGTGCCAGTAGTATCCAGGGTTGGGGAGGCTACGAGCAGTACTTC

abundance: once
v_gene: TRBV5-8
len: 15
j_gene: TRBJ2-5
d_gene: TRBD2
CDR3aa: CASSTGTSGQETQYF
CDR3nt: TGTGCCAGCAGCACTGGGACTAGCGGACAAGAGACCCAGTACTTC

abundance: -
v_gene: TRBV18
len: 18
j_gene: TRBJ1-1
d_gene: -
CDR3aa: CASSPPAYPSIMNTEAFF
CDR3nt: TGTGCCAGCTCACCACCCGCATACCCCTCTATTATGAACACTGAAGCTTTCTTT

abundance: -
v_gene: TRBV6-2/TRBV6-3
len: 15
j_gene: TRBJ1-1
d_gene: TRBD1
CDR3aa: CASSNPGTGGFGAFF
CDR3nt: TGTGCCAGCAGTAACCCTGGGACAGGGGGCTTTGGAGCTTTCTTT

abundance: -
v_gene: TRBV2
len: 15
j_gene: TRBJ1-6
d_gene: -
CDR3aa: CASSQGLIENSPLHF
CDR3nt: TGTGCCAGCAGTCAGGGACTGATCGAGAATTCACCCCTCCACTTT

abundance: once
v_gene: TRBV30
len: 13
j_gene: TRBJ1-2
d_gene: TRBD1
CDR3aa: CARRGQGNYGYTF
CDR3nt: TGTGCCCGGCGGGGACAGGGGAACTATGGCTACACCTTC